This TCR beta chain was retrieved from a study of T cells in tumors after PD-1 blockade. About the study: Tumor samples yielded approximately 20-fold more depth than single-cell TCR sequencing.

Profiling relied on immunoSEQ multiplex PCR, and the TCRdb table lists in-frame clones only, not all of them. The sample shows around 2,500 clones, 55% to 70% of them seen only once. The CDR3 spans 14 residues. Trimming left V 6 bases short and J 4 bases short, with 16 bases between. Germline V gene lookup returns CDR1 ENHRY and CDR2 SYGVKD. This rearrangement joins TRBV10-3 to TRBJ2-7; D is ambiguous. This clonotype was sampled from a human donor with basal cell carcinoma. The sequencing used tumor tissue, collected after anti-PD-1 treatment. CDR3 sequence reads: CAISSTARRYEQYF. The CDR3 DNA is TGTGCCATCAGCTCAACGGCTAGAAGGTACGAGCAGTACTTC.